This T cell receptor (beta chain) was identified in a study of blood T cell repertoires in COVID-19. Study background: Sample material is recorded as cDNA or gDNA derived from T cells, B-cell-depleted T cells, or PBMCs.

V dropped 3 bases and J dropped 4; count of bases not matched to a gene: 7. The CDR3 has 15 residues. Germline CDR1 reads SGDLS; CDR2 reads YYNGEE. Original methodology: It was from reference gene primer amplification that nucleated cell counts were estimated. Measured with immunoSEQ multiplex PCR; TCRdb has only the in-frame clones, and not every one. The V and J calls and clone size are taken from that table; D and trimming were inferred from the DNA. The data contain some 300,000 clones, about nine tenths of them seen just once; the ten biggest clones take up more than 6.5%. The chain employs TRBV9 and TRBJ1-2, with 9 bases identical to TRBD1. The TCR comes from a woman in her twenties or thirties who had recovered from COVID-19. The sequencing sample was made of peripheral blood. CDR3 sequence reads: CASSDRTGAFYGYTF. DNA of the CDR3: TGTGCCAGCAGCGACCGGACAGGGGCCTTCTATGGCTACACCTTC.